This T cell receptor beta chain came from a study of CD8 T cells in Susac syndrome. Diagnostic criteria for definite or probable disease, in their recently defined form, were met by the patients with Susac syndrome. V dropped 0 bases and J dropped 5 bases, with 13 bases sitting between them. This CDR3 spans 15 amino acids. The germline V gene has CDR1 LGHDT and CDR2 YNNKEL (reference sequence). RNA amounts of roughly 0.45 to 1 ug underwent reverse transcription with random hexamers. TCRdb ran MiXCR on the immunoSEQ multiplex PCR reads and lists one entry per CDR3 protein. The sample lists 200,000 to 250,000 distinct CDR3 sequences; approximately 94% were seen once.

The rearrangement joins TRBV3-1 to TRBJ2-5; D call uncertain. The specimen was CD4+ T cells from PBMCs. The receptor comes from a human donor with Susac syndrome. The CDR3 nucleotides are TGTGCCAGCAGCCAAGATGCCCGAGGTGGGGAGACCCAGTACTTC. Protein: CASSQDARGGETQYF.